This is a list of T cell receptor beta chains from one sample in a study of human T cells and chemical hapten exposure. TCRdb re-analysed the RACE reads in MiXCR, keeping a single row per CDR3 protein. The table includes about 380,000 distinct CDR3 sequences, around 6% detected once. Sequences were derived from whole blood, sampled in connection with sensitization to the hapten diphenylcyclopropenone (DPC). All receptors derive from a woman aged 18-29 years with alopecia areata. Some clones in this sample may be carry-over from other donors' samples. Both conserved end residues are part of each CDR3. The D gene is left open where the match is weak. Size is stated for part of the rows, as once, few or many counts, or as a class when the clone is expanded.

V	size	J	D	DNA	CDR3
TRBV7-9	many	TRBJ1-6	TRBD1	TGTGCCAGCAGCTCGACAGGGTGGAATTCACCCCTCCACTTT	CASSSTGWNSPLHF
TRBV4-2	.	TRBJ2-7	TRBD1	TGTGCCAGCAGCCACCTCCGGGACAGCTCCTACGAGCAGTACTTC	CASSHLRDSSYEQYF
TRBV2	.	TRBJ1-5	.	TGTGCCAGCAACCAGGGCCTCGGACAGCCCCAGCATTTT	CASNQGLGQPQHF
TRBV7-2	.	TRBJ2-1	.	TGTGCCAGCAGCGCCGATGTTACGAGCTCCTACAATGAGCAGTTCTTC	CASSADVTSSYNEQFF
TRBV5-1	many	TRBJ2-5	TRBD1	TGCGCCAGCAGCTGGGACAGTACCTCGGAGACCCAGTACTTC	CASSWDSTSETQYF
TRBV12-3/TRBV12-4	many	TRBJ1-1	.	TGTGCCAGCAGTTTAATTGAGGGCACTGAAGCTTTCTTT	CASSLIEGTEAFF
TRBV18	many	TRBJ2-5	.	TGTGCCAGCTCACCACGACGTCAAGAGACCCAGTACTTC	CASSPRRQETQYF
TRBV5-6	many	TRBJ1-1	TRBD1	TGTGCCAGCAGCTATCAGGGGTCAGGGGGCCTGGCTGAAGCTTTCTTT	CASSYQGSGGLAEAFF
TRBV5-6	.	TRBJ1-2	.	TGTGCCAGCAGCGCACCTAAGGATAACTATGGCTACACCTTC	CASSAPKDNYGYTF
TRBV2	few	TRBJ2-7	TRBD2	TGTGCCATCCCAAGCGGGGAGACCTACGAGCAGTACTTC	CAIPSGETYEQYF
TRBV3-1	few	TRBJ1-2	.	TGTGCCAGCAGCCAGGTTAGGGACTCCCCGCGAGGCTACACCTTC	CASSQVRDSPRGYTF
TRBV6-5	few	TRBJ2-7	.	TGTGCCAGCAGTTACAGCGAAGGGCTATACGGGCAGTACTTC	CASSYSEGLYGQYF
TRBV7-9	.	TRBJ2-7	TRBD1	TGTGCCAGCGCCGTCCCACCGGGACAGGGGCACTACGAGCAGTACTTC	CASAVPPGQGHYEQYF
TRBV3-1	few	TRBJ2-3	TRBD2	TGTGCCAGCAGCCAACGAGCGGGGGGAAGCACAGATACGCAGTATTTT	CASSQRAGGSTDTQYF
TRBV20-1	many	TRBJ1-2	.	TGCAGTGCTAGGCTTTCAGGAAACTATGGCTACACCTTC	CSARLSGNYGYTF
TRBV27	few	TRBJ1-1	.	TGTGCCAGCAGTTTATTTGGCGGGGGGCAAGGGGCTGAAGCTTTCTTT	CASSLFGGGQGAEAFF
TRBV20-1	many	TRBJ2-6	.	TGCAGTGCTAGAGCTCGTCACATCTCCGGGGCCAACGTCCTGACTTTC	CSARARHISGANVLTF
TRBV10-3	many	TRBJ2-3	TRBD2	TGTGCCATCAGCCCGGGTTTAGCGGGGGGGCTGAGATCCGCAGATACGCAGTATTTT	CAISPGLAGGLRSADTQYF
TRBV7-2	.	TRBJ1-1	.	TGTGCCAGCAGCCAAGGACAGATTAACACTGAAGCTTTCTTT	CASSQGQINTEAFF
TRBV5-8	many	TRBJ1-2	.	TGTGCCAGCAGCTTGGGGACACAAGTAAACTATGGCTACACCTTC	CASSLGTQVNYGYTF
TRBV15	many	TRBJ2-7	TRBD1	TGTGCCACCAGCAGCACGGGACAGAGCTACGAGCAGTACTTC	CATSSTGQSYEQYF
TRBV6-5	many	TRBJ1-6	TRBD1	TGTGCCAGCAGTTACGGACAGGGTCTTTCACCCCTCCACTTT	CASSYGQGLSPLHF
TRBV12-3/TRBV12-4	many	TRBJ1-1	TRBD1	TGTGCCAGCAGCATACCTTGGACAGGGGGAACTGAAGCTTTCTTT	CASSIPWTGGTEAFF
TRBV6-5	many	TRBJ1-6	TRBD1	TGTGCCAGCAGTTACTGGACAGGTGGGGCTTCACCCCTCCACTTT	CASSYWTGGASPLHF
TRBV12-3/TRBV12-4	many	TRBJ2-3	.	TGTGCCAGCAGTTCCCTCCAGGGGAGGGATACGCAGTATTTT	CASSSLQGRDTQYF
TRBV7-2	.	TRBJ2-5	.	TGTGCCAGCAGCCTGACCGTCCCCAGCCTCGGTGAGACCCAGTACTTC	CASSLTVPSLGETQYF
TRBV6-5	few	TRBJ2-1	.	TGTGCCAGCAAGTACGCCGGGCGATCCTACAATGAGCAGTTCTTC	CASKYAGRSYNEQFF
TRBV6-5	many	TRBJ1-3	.	TGTGCCAGCAGTTTTGACAGACGGGGCACCATATATTTT	CASSFDRRGTIYF
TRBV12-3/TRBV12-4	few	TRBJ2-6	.	TGTGCCAGCAGTTTAGGTGCCAGTGTGGCTGGGGCCAACGTCCTGACTTTC	CASSLGASVAGANVLTF
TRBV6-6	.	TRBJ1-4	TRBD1	TGTGCCAGCAGCCCTAGGGACAGAAAGAGTTTT	CASSPRDRKSF
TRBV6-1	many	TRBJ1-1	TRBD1	TGTGCCAGTGGGACAGCCTCTAACACTGAAGCTTTCTTT	CASGTASNTEAFF
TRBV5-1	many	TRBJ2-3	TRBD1	TGCGCCAGCAGCTTTGGGCCGGCGACAGGGGAAGATACGCAGTATTTT	CASSFGPATGEDTQYF
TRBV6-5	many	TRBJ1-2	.	TGTGCCAGCAGTTACTCGAAAGGGGACCCTGCAATTACTAACTATGGCTACACCTTC	CASSYSKGDPAITNYGYTF
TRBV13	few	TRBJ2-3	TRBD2	TGTGCCAGCAGCATGCGACTAGCTCCAGATACGCAGTATTTT	CASSMRLAPDTQYF
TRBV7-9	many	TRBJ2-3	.	TGTGCCAGCAGCTCGCGACAGTCCTTCCCTCTCACGATCACAGATACGCAGTATTTT	CASSSRQSFPLTITDTQYF
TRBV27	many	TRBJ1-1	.	TGTGCCAGCAGTTTAAATTACAGGGCTGAAGCTTTCTTT	CASSLNYRAEAFF
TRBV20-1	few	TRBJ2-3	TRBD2	TGCAGTTCTTACGGGGGGGACACAGATACGCAGTATTTT	CSSYGGDTDTQYF
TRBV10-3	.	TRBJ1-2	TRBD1	TGTGCCATCAGTGCGGGACAGGGGGAGAATGGCTACACCTTC	CAISAGQGENGYTF
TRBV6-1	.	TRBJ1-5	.	TGTGCCAGCAAATATCTTGGGGGGGCAGGGTGGAGATTGGGAAAGCCCCAGCATTTT	CASKYLGGAGWRLGKPQHF
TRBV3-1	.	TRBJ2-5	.	TGTGCCAGCAGCCAACCTCAAAGGGTGGAGACCCAGTACTTC	CASSQPQRVETQYF